Shown below are 9 T cell receptor beta chains from a single sample sequenced in a study of cytomegalovirus exposure and HLA in healthy donors (dated by TCRdb to 2016 to 2017). Receptor libraries were prepared by the immunoSEQ multiplex PCR assay. For the multiplex PCR, a mixture combining 60 forward primers for TCR Vbeta segments and 13 reverse primers for TCR Jbeta segments was used. Imported from immuneACCESS, the table was reduced by TCRdb to in-frame sequences with V and J called. These copies leave out some clones; in studies compared against another copy, an unresolved V gene accounts for under half, and the cause of the remainder is not known. This sample comprises around 170,000 clones, around three quarters of them detected only once. The ten largest clones capture 4.5% to 6% of the sample. What was sequenced was PBMCs. Every receptor here comes from a man aged 40-49 years in good health and CMV-seronegative.

This chain links TRBV19 with TRBJ1-1; 12 bases align to TRBD1. The V gene's germline CDR1 is LNHDA and CDR2 SQIVND (reference sequence). The CDR3 extends over 18 amino acids. The junction had 16 bases not matched to a gene; V was cut back by 7 bases and J by 4 bases. The CDR3 here is CASNNPGGQGASSTEAFF. The CDR3 DNA reads as TGTGCCAGTAACAACCCTGGGGGACAGGGGGCTTCGAGCACTGAAGCTTTCTTT. The whole variable domain, filled in from reference TRBV19 and TRBJ1-1, reads DGGITQSPKYLFRKEGQNVTLSCEQNLNHDAMYWYRQDPGQGLRLIYYSQIVNDFQKGDIAEGYSVSREKKESFPLTVTSAQKNPTAFYLCASNNPGGQGASSTEAFFGQGTRLTVV.

In this sample, this clone turned up once. The chain joins TRBV6-5 to TRBJ2-2; 7 bases match TRBD1. V trimming: 9 bases; J trimming: 3 bases; junction bases outside the gene matches: 10. Per germline, CDR1 MNHEY and CDR2 SVGAGI. CDR3 length equals 15 residues. The CDR3: CASNQGGADTGELFF. CDR3 sequence (DNA): TGTGCCAGTAACCAAGGGGGCGCGGACACCGGGGAGCTGTTTTTT.

This chain uses TRBV7-6 with TRBJ2-6, with 11 nucleotides matching TRBD2. Looked up from germline, CDR1 is SGHVS and CDR2 is FNYEAQ. The V segment lost 2 bases and the J segment 4 bases; nucleotides outside the gene matches: 7. The CDR3 covers 18 residues. Here the CDR3 DNA reads TGTGCCAGCAGCTTAACTAGCGGGGGCACGTCCGGGGCCAACGTCCTGACTTTC. Its translation: CASSLTSGGTSGANVLTF.

The chain employs TRBV19 and TRBJ1-5, with D hard to call. Trimming cost V 7 bases and J 0 bases, with 10 bases left between them. In germline, CDR1 is LNHDA, CDR2 SQIVND (reference sequence). The CDR3 runs to 14 residues. The CDR3 DNA follows: TGTGCCAGTACAACGGGTTATAGCAATCAGCCCCAGCATTTT. It codes for CASTTGYSNQPQHF.

This rearrangement joins TRBV5-4 to TRBJ1-1; D is unresolved. The CDR3 consists of 13 residues. V shed 0 bases and J shed 6 bases, with 9 bases lying between them. Germline CDR1 SGHNT, CDR2 YYREEE (reference sequence). CDR3 in amino acids: CASSLEARAEAFF. The CDR3, as DNA: TGTGCCAGCAGCTTGGAGGCTCGGGCTGAAGCTTTCTTT.

The chain links TRBV18 to TRBJ2-7; tentative D call: TRBD1 (5 bases). Trimming stripped 3 bases from V and 5 bases from J, with 5 bases between. The CDR3 spans 11 residues. Germline assignment: CDR1 KGHSH and CDR2 LQKENI. CDR3 sequence (DNA): TGTGCCAGCTCACCGGACAACGAGCAGTACTTC. Protein product: CASSPDNEQYF.

This clone appeared a few times. The CDR3 nucleotides are TGTGCCAGCAGCTTGGAACTAGCGGGAGGGCATACGCAGTATTTT. It specifies CASSLELAGGHTQYF. The chain recombines TRBV5-4 with TRBJ2-3; 13 nucleotides align to TRBD2. The CDR3 consists of 15 residues. Per germline, CDR1 SGHNT and CDR2 YYREEE (reference sequence). With V trimmed by 0 bases and J by 7 bases, 2 bases remained unmatched.

Only a few counts were recorded for this clone. This chain joins TRBV6-1 and TRBJ1-5; D unclear. This CDR3 is 12 amino acids long. Trimming took off 6 bases at V and 9 bases at J, with 12 bases between the two ends. CDR1 and CDR2 from the germline V gene are MNHNS and SASEGT. CDR3 sequence (DNA): TGTGCCAGCAGCTTAAGTGGTAGGCCCCAGCATTTT. It translates to CASSLSGRPQHF.

In its sample, this clone was seen a few times. The rearrangement joins TRBV4-3 to TRBJ2-5, with 12 nucleotides matching TRBD2. The CDR3 is made up of 19 amino acids. Germline values: CDR1 LGHNA, CDR2 YSLEER. Unmatched junction bases numbered 14, after V lost 2 bases and J lost 4 bases. The CDR3 nucleotides read TGCGCCAGCAGCCAACCCCCTTTCACACTAGCGGGGGGAGGAGAGACCCAGTACTTC. Translation gives CASSQPPFTLAGGGETQYF.